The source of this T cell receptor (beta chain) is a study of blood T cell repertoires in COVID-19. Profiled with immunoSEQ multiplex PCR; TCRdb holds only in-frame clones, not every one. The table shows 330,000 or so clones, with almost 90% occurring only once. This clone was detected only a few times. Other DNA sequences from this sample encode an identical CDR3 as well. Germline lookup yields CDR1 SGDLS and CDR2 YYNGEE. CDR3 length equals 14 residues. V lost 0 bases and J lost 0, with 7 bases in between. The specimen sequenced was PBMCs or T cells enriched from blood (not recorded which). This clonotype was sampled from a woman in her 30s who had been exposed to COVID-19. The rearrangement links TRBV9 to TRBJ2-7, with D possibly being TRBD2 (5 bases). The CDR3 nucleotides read TGTGCCAGCAGCGTAGTGGGGAGCTCCTACGAGCAGTACTTC. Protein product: CASSVVGSSYEQYF.